This passage covers 14 T cell receptor beta chains from one sample sequenced in a study of identical twins. TCRdb passed the 5' RACE reads through MiXCR, listing each CDR3 protein once. The data hold about 730,000 distinct CDR3 sequences, with over 20% observed a single time. The sample also formed part of further work on T cells expressing NK-cell markers.

The sample consisted of PBMCs. These receptors originate from a woman younger than 30 in good health.

The J gene is TRBJ1-1, the V gene TRBV5-1, with 7 bases matching TRBD1. This CDR3 is 14 amino acids long. CDR1 and CDR2 from the germline V gene are SGHRS and YFSETQ. V dropped 9 bases and J dropped 1; count of bases not matched to a gene: 9. The CDR3 reads CATAVQGPNTEAFF. CDR3 DNA: TGCGCCACCGCCGTACAGGGGCCGAACACTGAAGCTTTCTTT.

J is TRBJ2-2 and V is TRBV5-1; no firm D call. The germline CDR1 and CDR2 sequences are SGHRS and YFSETQ. Trimming cost V 4 bases and J 3 bases, with 13 bases left between them. There are 15 residues in the CDR3. The CDR3 reads CASSEQTTDTGELFF. In DNA form, the CDR3 reads TGCGCCAGCAGCGAACAGACAACCGACACCGGGGAGCTGTTTTTT.

This clonotype appeared a few times. This sequence joins TRBV7-8 and TRBJ2-1; TRBD2 aligns across 9 bases. With 7 bases clipped from V and 5 bases from J, the junction kept 0 bases outside the gene matches. From germline, CDR1 is SGHVS and CDR2 FQNEAQ. The length of the CDR3 is 12 residues. The CDR3 sequence is CASIAGDNEQFF. The CDR3 bases are TGTGCCAGCATAGCGGGAGACAATGAGCAGTTCTTC.

A few counts support this clonotype. This chain connects TRBV20-1 to TRBJ2-1; possibly TRBD1 for D (7 bases). Germline assignment: CDR1 DFQATT and CDR2 SNEGSKA (reference sequence). V was cut by 3 bases and J by 4 bases, with 19 bases left in between. This CDR3 contains 16 residues. The CDR3 nucleotides are TGCAGTGCTAGGCCAAGGGGGCGGGGACTTTACAATGAGCAGTTCTTC. Its protein is CSARPRGRGLYNEQFF.

This clonotype was picked up a small number of times. The chain has TRBV15 and TRBJ1-1; TRBD1 matches at 9 bases. Unmatched junction bases numbered 8, after V lost 3 bases and J lost 6 bases. CDR1 and CDR2 (germline): LNHNV, YYDKDF (reference sequence). The CDR3 extends over 15 amino acids. The chain's CDR3 is CATSSLDRGHPEAFF. The CDR3 nucleotides are TGTGCCACCAGCAGCCTGGACAGGGGCCATCCTGAAGCTTTCTTT.

This rearrangement joins TRBV7-9 to TRBJ2-1; D gene uncertain. CDR1 is SEHNR, CDR2 FQNEAQ, per germline (reference sequence). The CDR3 totals 14 residues. V lost 2 bases, J lost 4 bases, and 9 bases lay in between. CDR3 nucleotides: TGTGCCAGCAGCTTATTATTGACTTACAATGAGCAGTTCTTC. This codes for CASSLLLTYNEQFF.

This clonotype has a count of ten or more. The chain uses TRBV12-3 or TRBV12-4 and TRBJ2-7; D uncertain. The CDR3 is 13 residues long. V lost 3 bases, J lost 4 bases, and 10 bases lay in between. CDR3 amino acids: CASSLGGFYEQYF. The CDR3 nucleotides are TGTGCCAGCAGTTTGGGCGGATTTTACGAGCAGTACTTC.

CDR3 nucleotides: TGCAGTGCTAGAGATCTGTTGGCGGGAAGCACAGATACGCAGTATTTT. This encodes CSARDLLAGSTDTQYF. The chain links TRBV20-1 to TRBJ2-3; D perhaps matches TRBD2 (6 bases). V lost 0 bases and J 0 bases, leaving 13 bases between the germline ends. The CDR3 length is 16 residues. The germline CDR1 and CDR2 sequences are DFQATT and SNEGSKA (reference sequence).

In this sample, this clonotype turned up many times. The rearrangement joins TRBV7-9 to TRBJ2-1, with 7 bases lining up with TRBD1. The CDR3 is 15 amino acids. V was pared by 1 base and J by 3 bases, with 3 bases of the junction left unmatched. Germline CDR1 SEHNR, CDR2 FQNEAQ (reference sequence). CDR3 DNA: TGTGCCAGCAGCTTAGGAGGGACAGTCTACAATGAGCAGTTCTTC. As protein: CASSLGGTVYNEQFF.

The chain recombines TRBV7-9 with TRBJ2-6; the D gene is possibly TRBD1 (7 bases). This CDR3 has 17 amino acids. Germline values: CDR1 SEHNR, CDR2 FQNEAQ (reference sequence). Trimming pared 4 bases from V and 4 bases from J, leaving 17 bases between. The CDR3 DNA follows: TGTGCCAGCAGCTCCCGTGGCAGGGGGGAAGGGGCCAACGTCCTGACTTTC. It codes for CASSSRGRGEGANVLTF.

The J gene is TRBJ1-1, the V gene TRBV29-1, with D possibly being TRBD1 (6 bases). Germline V lookup: CDR1 SQVTM, CDR2 ANQGSEA. Trimming took off 6 bases at V and 3 bases at J, with 14 bases between the two ends. This CDR3 region has 13 residues. The CDR3 DNA sequence: TGCAGCGTAACACAGGGTATGGACACTGAAGCTTTCTTT. Translated: CSVTQGMDTEAFF.

This clonotype appeared a few times. The chain links TRBV5-1 to TRBJ1-2, with TRBD1 identical over 8 bases. The CDR3 sequence is 16 residues long. Germline lookup yields CDR1 SGHRS and CDR2 YFSETQ. V lost 4 bases, J lost 4 bases, and 12 bases stayed unmatched. Written as DNA, the CDR3 is TGCGCCAGCAGCGACCTTACAGGGGGAGGCGGCTATGGCTACACCTTC. Translation gives CASSDLTGGGGYGYTF.

This clonotype was detected only a few times. The V call is TRBV20-1, the J call TRBJ2-7, with D maybe TRBD1 (6 bases). The V and J ends lost 1 base and 5 bases respectively, with 12 bases between them. There are 13 residues in the CDR3. The germline CDR1 and CDR2 sequences are DFQATT and SNEGSKA (reference sequence). The CDR3 bases are TGCAGTGCTAGAGGGGACACTAAGAACGAGCAGTACTTC. It codes for CSARGDTKNEQYF.

This clonotype appeared many times. The CDR3 spells CASSPPGPDAAQYF. The CDR3 bases are TGTGCCAGCAGCCCTCCGGGGCCCGATGCGGCCCAGTACTTC. The rearrangement uses TRBV12-3 or TRBV12-4 and TRBJ2-5; D could derive from TRBD1 or TRBD2 (5 bases each). Trimming took off 6 bases at V and 9 bases at J, with 20 bases between the two ends. The CDR3 totals 14 residues.